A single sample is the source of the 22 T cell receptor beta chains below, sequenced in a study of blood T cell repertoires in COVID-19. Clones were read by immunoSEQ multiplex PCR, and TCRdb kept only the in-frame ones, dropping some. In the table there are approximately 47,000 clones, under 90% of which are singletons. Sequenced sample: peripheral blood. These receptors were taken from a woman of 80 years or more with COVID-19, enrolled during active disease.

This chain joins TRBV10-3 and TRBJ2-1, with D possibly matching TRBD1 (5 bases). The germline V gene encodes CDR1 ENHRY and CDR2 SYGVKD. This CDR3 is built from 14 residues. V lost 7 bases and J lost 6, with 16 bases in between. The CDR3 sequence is CAIKDNQGSNEQFF. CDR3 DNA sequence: TGTGCCATCAAAGACAATCAGGGTTCCAATGAGCAGTTCTTC.

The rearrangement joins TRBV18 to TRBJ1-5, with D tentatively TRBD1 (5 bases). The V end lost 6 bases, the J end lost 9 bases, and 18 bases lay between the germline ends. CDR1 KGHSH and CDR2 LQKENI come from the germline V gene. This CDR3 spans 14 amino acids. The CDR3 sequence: CASSTGGGRGPQHF. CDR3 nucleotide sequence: TGTGCCAGCTCGACCGGGGGAGGGAGAGGGCCCCAGCATTTT.

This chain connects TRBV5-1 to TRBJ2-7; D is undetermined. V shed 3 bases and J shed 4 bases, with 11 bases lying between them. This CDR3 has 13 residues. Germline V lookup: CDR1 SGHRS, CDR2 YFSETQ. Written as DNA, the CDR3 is TGCGCCAGCAGCTGGAGTAGGAGTTACGAGCAGTACTTC. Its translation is CASSWSRSYEQYF.

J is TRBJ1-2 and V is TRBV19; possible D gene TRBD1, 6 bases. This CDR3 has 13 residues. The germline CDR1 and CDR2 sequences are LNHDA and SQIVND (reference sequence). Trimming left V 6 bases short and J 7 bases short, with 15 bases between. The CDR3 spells CASSPMRGFGYTF. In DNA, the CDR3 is TGTGCCAGTAGCCCAATGAGGGGGTTTGGCTACACCTTC.

The CDR3 loop is CAISESTQTRTGDNYGYTF. CDR3 nucleotides: TGTGCCATCAGTGAGTCGACTCAAACCCGGACAGGTGATAACTATGGCTACACCTTC. The chain carries TRBV10-3 and TRBJ1-2; TRBD1 aligns across 7 bases. Germline trimming cut 0 bases from V and 1 base from J; bases unmatched to any gene: 14. This CDR3 is 19 amino acids long. CDR1 and CDR2 (germline): ENHRY, SYGVKD.

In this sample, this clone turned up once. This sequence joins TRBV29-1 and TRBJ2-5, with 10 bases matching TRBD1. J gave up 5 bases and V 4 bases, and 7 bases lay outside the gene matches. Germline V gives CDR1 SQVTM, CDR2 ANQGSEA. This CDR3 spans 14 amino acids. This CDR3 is CSVATGGGGETQYF. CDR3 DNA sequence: TGCAGCGTTGCGACAGGGGGCGGAGGTGAGACCCAGTACTTC. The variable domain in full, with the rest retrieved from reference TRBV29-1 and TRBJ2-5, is SAVISQKPSRDICQRGTSLTIQCQVDSQVTMMFWYRQQPGQSLTLIATANQGSEATYESGFVIDKFPISRPNLTFSTLTVSNMSPEDSSIYLCSVATGGGGETQYFGPGTRLLVL.

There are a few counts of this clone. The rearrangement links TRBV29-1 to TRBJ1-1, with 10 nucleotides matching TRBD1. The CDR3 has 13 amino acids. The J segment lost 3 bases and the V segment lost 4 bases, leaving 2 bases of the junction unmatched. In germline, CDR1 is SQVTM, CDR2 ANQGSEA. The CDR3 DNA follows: TGCAGCGTTGCTGGGACAGGGGACACTGAAGCTTTCTTT. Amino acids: CSVAGTGDTEAFF.

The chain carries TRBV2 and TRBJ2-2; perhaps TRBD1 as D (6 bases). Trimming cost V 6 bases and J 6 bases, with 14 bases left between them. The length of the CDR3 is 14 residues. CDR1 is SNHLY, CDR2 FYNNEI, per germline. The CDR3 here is CASRTGTHAGELFF. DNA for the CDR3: TGTGCCAGCAGGACCGGGACACACGCCGGGGAGCTGTTTTTT.

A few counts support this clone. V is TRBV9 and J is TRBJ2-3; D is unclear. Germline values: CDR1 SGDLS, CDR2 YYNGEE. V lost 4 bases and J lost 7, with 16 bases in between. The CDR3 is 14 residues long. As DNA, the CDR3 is TGTGCCAGCAGCCCCCCACCTCTACTTCATACGCAGTATTTT. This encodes CASSPPPLLHTQYF.

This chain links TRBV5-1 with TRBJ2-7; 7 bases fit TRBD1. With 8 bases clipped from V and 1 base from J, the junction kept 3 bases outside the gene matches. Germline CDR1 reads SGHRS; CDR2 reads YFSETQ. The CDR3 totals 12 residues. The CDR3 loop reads CASGDSSYEQYF. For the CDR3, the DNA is TGCGCCAGTGGGGACAGTTCCTACGAGCAGTACTTC.

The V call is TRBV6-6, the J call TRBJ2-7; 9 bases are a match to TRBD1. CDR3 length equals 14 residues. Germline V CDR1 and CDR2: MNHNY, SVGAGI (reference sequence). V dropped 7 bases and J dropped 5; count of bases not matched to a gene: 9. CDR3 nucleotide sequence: TGTGCCAGCACTGCGGGGACAGGGACGAACGAGCAGTACTTC. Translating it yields CASTAGTGTNEQYF.

CDR3 in DNA: TGTGCCAGCAGCTTAGGGACATTGAGCTCCTATAATTCACCCCTCCACTTT. Its protein product is CASSLGTLSSYNSPLHF. V is TRBV7-8 and J is TRBJ1-6; D is perhaps TRBD1 (5 bases). Trimming removed 1 base from V and 0 bases from J, with 10 bases in between. This CDR3 is built from 17 residues. Germline assignment: CDR1 SGHVS and CDR2 FQNEAQ.

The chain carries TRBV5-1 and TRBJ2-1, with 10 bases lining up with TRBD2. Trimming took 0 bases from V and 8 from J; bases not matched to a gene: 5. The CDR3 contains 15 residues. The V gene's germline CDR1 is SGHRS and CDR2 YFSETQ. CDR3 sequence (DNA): TGCGCCAGCAGCTTGGCAGCGGGGGGGCGTCATGAGCAGTTCTTC. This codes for CASSLAAGGRHEQFF. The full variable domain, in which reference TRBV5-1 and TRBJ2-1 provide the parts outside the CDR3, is KAGVTQTPRYLIKTRGQQVTLSCSPISGHRSVSWYQQTPGQGLQFLFEYFSETQRNKGNFPGRFSGRQFSNSRSEMNVSTLELGDSALYLCASSLAAGGRHEQFFGPGTRLTVL.

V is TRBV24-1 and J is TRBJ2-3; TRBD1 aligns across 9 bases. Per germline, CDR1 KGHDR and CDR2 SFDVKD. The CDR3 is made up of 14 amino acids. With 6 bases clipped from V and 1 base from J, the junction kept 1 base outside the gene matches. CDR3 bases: TGTGCCACCAGTAGGACAGGGGGCACAGATACGCAGTATTTT. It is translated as CATSRTGGTDTQYF.

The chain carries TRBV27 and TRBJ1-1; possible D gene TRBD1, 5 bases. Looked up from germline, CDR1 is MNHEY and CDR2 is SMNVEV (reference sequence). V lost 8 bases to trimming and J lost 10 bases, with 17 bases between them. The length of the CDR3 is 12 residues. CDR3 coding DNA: TGTGCCAGCGGCGATCTTGGACAAATAGCTTTCTTT. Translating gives CASGDLGQIAFF.

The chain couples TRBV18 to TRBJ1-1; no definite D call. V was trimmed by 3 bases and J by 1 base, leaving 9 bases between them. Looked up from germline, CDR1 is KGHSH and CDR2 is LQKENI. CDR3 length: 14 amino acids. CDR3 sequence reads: CASSPRAENTEAFF. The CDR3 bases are TGTGCCAGCTCACCGAGGGCAGAGAACACTGAAGCTTTCTTT.

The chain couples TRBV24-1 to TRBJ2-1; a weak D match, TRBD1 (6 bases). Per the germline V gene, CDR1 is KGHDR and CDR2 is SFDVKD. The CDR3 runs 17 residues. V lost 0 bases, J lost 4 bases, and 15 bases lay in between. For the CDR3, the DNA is TGTGCCACCAGTGATTTGCGAGGGGGATTAGGTTACAATGAGCAGTTCTTC. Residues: CATSDLRGGLGYNEQFF.

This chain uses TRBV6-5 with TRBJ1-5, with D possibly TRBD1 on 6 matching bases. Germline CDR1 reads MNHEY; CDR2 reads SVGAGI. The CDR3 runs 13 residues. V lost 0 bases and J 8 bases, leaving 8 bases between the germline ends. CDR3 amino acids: CASSYSRDKPQHF. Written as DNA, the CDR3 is TGTGCCAGCAGTTACTCTAGGGACAAGCCCCAGCATTTT.

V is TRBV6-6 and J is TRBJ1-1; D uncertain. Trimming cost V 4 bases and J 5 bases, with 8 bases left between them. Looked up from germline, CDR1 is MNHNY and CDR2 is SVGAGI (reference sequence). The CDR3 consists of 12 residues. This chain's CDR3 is CASSSARTEAFF. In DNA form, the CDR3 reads TGTGCCAGCAGTTCCGCCAGAACTGAAGCTTTCTTT.

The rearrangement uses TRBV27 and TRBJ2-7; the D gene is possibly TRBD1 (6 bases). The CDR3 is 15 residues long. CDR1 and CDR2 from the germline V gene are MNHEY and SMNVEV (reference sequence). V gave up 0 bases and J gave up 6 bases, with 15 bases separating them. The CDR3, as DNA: TGTGCCAGCAGTTTATCCCCGACAGGTTGGGGCGAGCAGTACTTC. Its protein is CASSLSPTGWGEQYF.

The CDR3 region has the DNA TGTGCTAGTGGCCCTGCTTCGGAGGGCTACACCTTC. It yields the protein CASGPASEGYTF. This chain links TRBV12-5 with TRBJ1-2; D remains unclear. Germline V gene data show CDR1 as LGHNT and CDR2 as FRNRAP. The CDR3 consists of 12 residues. Trimming shortened V by 6 bases and J by 8 bases, and 13 bases separated the two germline ends.

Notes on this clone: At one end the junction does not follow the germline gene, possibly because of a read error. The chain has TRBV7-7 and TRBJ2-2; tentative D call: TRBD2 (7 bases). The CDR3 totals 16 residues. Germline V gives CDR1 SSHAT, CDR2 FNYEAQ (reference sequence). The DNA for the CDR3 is TGTGCTAGCAGCTTGGGAGGGGGGCCCAACACCGGGGAGCTGTTTTTT. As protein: CASSLGGGPNTGELFF.